This passage covers 6 T cell receptor beta chains from one sample sequenced in a study of shared clonotypes between healthy human individuals. Libraries were prepared by immunoSEQ multiplex PCR; TCRdb keeps only in-frame clonotypes and omits some of them. The table has fewer than 1.8 million clones, about 98.5% seen once. Specimen: naive CD4+ T cells sorted from blood. Subset indicated: CD45RA+ positively selected. The receptors here all came from a young man in good health.

The chain has TRBV7-9 and TRBJ2-5; TRBD2 matches 9 bases. The J segment lost 5 bases and the V segment lost 3 bases, leaving 13 bases of the junction unmatched. The germline V gene has CDR1 SEHNR and CDR2 FQNEAQ (reference sequence). This CDR3 comprises 17 residues. The CDR3 DNA is TGTGCCAGCAGCTTTCGCCTAGCGGGAAGCGGAGGGGAGACCCAGTACTTC. Residues: CASSFRLAGSGGETQYF.

This clone has a single count. The chain joins TRBV29-1 to TRBJ2-5; 9 bases line up with TRBD2. Germline V gene lookup returns CDR1 SQVTM and CDR2 ANQGSEA. This CDR3 has 15 residues. Germline trimming cut 1 base from V and 5 bases from J; bases unmatched to any gene: 8. DNA for the CDR3: TGCAGCGTTGAAGGAGGCGGGAGGGCCGTGGAGACCCAGTACTTC. This translates into CSVEGGGRAVETQYF.

This chain uses TRBV18 with TRBJ2-5, with 7 bases matching TRBD1. V lost 1 base and J lost 6; bases outside the gene matches: 11. Germline lookup yields CDR1 KGHSH and CDR2 LQKENI. This CDR3 is built from 16 residues. The CDR3: CASSPRQGEDTQTQYF. CDR3 DNA: TGTGCCAGCTCACCACGACAGGGAGAGGACACACAGACCCAGTACTTC. Using reference TRBV18 and TRBJ2-5 for the parts outside the CDR3, the full variable domain is NAGVMQNPRHLVRRRGQEARLRCSPMKGHSHVYWYRQLPEEGLKFMVYLQKENIIDESGMPKERFSAEFPKEGPSILRIQQVVRGDSAAYFCASSPRQGEDTQTQYFGPGTRLLVL.

This chain uses TRBV6-5 with TRBJ1-1; 7 bases are shared with TRBD1. This CDR3 region has 14 residues. The trim removed 7 bases at V and 0 bases at J, leaving 5 bases unmatched. Per germline, CDR1 MNHEY and CDR2 SVGAGI. The CDR3: CASTGRGLNTEAFF. CDR3 coding DNA: TGTGCCAGCACCGGAAGGGGGCTGAACACTGAAGCTTTCTTT.

Comments on this clone: Other DNA variants within this sample encode the same CDR3. V usage is TRBV6-6 and J usage is TRBJ2-1; D unresolved. V lost 6 bases, J lost 8 bases, and 8 bases lay in between. CDR3 size: 11 residues. CDR1 is MNHNY, CDR2 SVGAGI, per germline (reference sequence). The CDR3 DNA reads as TGTGCCAGCAGCCCGTTGGATGAGCAGTTCTTC. Residues: CASSPLDEQFF.

The chain uses TRBV5-1 and TRBJ1-4; D may be TRBD1 (5 bases). Germline CDR1 is SGHRS and CDR2 is YFSETQ. The V end was cut by 7 bases, the J end by 0 bases, with 10 bases between. The CDR3 has 14 amino acids. CDR3 in DNA: TGCGCCAGCGGCCAGGGAGCAACTAATGAAAAACTGTTTTTT. Amino acids: CASGQGATNEKLFF.